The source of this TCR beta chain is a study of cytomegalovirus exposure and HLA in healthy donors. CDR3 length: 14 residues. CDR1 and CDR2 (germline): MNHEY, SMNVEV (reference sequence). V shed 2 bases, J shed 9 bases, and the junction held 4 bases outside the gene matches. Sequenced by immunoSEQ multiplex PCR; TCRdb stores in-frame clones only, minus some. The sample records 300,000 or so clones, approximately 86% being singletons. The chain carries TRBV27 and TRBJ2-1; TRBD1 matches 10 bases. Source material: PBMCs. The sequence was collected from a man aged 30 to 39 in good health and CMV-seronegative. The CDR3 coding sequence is TGTGCCAGCAGTTTAAGAAGGACAGGGGGTGAGCAGTTCTTC. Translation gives CASSLRRTGGEQFF.